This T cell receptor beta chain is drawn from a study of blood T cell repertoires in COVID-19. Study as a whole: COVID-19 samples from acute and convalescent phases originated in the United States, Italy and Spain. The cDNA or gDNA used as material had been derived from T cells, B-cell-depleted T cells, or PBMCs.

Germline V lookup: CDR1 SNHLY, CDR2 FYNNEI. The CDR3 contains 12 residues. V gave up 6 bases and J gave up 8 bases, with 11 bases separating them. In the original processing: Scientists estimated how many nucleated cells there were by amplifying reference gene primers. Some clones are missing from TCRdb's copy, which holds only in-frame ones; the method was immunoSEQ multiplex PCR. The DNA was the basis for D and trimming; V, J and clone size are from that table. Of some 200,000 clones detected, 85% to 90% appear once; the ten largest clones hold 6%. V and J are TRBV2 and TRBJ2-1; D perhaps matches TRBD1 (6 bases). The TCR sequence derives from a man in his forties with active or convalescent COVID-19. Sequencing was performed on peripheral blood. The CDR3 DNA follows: TGTGCCAGCAGCCTAAGGGGGTATGAGCAGTTCTTC. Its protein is CASSLRGYEQFF.